The 17 T cell receptor beta chains below all came from one sample that was sequenced in a study of blood T cell repertoires in COVID-19. Data came from immunoSEQ multiplex PCR; TCRdb stores just in-frame clones and leaves some out. The sample has about 270,000 clones, 82% seen once; the top ten hold about 3.4%. Sequenced input: peripheral blood. The source is a woman between 18 and 30 years old with acute or convalescent COVID-19.

The sample holds one count of this clone. V gene TRBV13 combines with J gene TRBJ1-1; D not certain. The length of the CDR3 is 13 residues. Trimming stripped 4 bases from V and 0 bases from J, with 6 bases between. The germline V gene has CDR1 PRHDT and CDR2 FYEKMQ (reference sequence). CDR3 in amino acids: CASSWSVNTEAFF. The CDR3 DNA reads as TGTGCCAGCAGCTGGTCAGTGAACACTGAAGCTTTCTTT.

The table lists this clone with a few counts. CDR3 sequence (DNA): TGTGCCTGGAGTTACGGGCCACCCAGGGCTCAGCCCCAGCATTTT. This translates into CAWSYGPPRAQPQHF. The chain carries TRBV30 and TRBJ1-5; tentatively, D is TRBD1 (5 bases). Trimming took 2 bases from V and 6 from J, leaving 17 bases between them. The germline CDR1 and CDR2 sequences are GTSNPN and SVGIG (reference sequence). The CDR3 is 15 residues long. Variable domain in full (rest from reference TRBV30 and TRBJ1-5): SQTIHQWPATLVQPVGSPLSLECTVEGTSNPNLYWYRQAAGRGLQLLFYSVGIGQISSEVPQNLSASRPQDRQFILSSKKLLLSDSGFYLCAWSYGPPRAQPQHFGDGTRLSIL.

The J gene is TRBJ2-7, the V gene TRBV5-1; 11 positions agree with TRBD2. Germline-derived CDR1 and CDR2 are SGHRS and YFSETQ. The CDR3 length is 13 residues. V lost 7 bases and J lost 3; bases outside the gene matches: 3. The DNA for the CDR3 is TGCGCCAGCCAGCTAGCGGGGGGCTACGAGCAGTACTTC. This sequence encodes CASQLAGGYEQYF.

This clone was counted between two and nine times. The chain joins TRBV27 to TRBJ2-7; 13 bases are shared with TRBD2. This CDR3 comprises 16 residues. Germline CDR1 MNHEY, CDR2 SMNVEV (reference sequence). After removal of 4 bases from V and 7 bases from J, the junction contained 10 bases not matched to a gene. The CDR3 DNA reads TGTGCCAGCAGTTACGCCGGGACTAGCGGGACCGGGGAGCAGTACTTC. This sequence encodes CASSYAGTSGTGEQYF.

This chain uses TRBV9 with TRBJ2-7, with D hard to call. The germline V gene has CDR1 SGDLS and CDR2 YYNGEE. Deletions cut 2 bases from V and 6 bases from J, with 12 bases between. The CDR3 spans 13 residues. The CDR3 DNA reads as TGTGCCAGCAGCGTTTACCTAGTGAGCGAGCAGTACTTC. Translating gives CASSVYLVSEQYF.

V is TRBV6-5 and J is TRBJ2-1, with a possible D match to TRBD1 (7 bases). Trimming cost V 6 bases and J 4 bases, with 16 bases left between them. The germline V gene encodes CDR1 MNHEY and CDR2 SVGAGI. The length of the CDR3 is 15 residues. The CDR3 sequence: CASREGAGRYNEQFF. CDR3 in DNA: TGTGCCAGCAGAGAGGGGGCGGGGAGATACAATGAGCAGTTCTTC.

This clone was observed a few times. The V call is TRBV20-1, the J call TRBJ1-5; the D gene is possibly TRBD1 (6 bases). Per the germline V gene, CDR1 is DFQATT and CDR2 is SNEGSKA (reference sequence). Trimming took off 3 bases at V and 6 bases at J, with 9 bases between the two ends. The CDR3 contains 12 residues. CDR3: CSASRGIQPQHF. The DNA of the CDR3 is TGCAGTGCTAGTAGGGGGATTCAGCCCCAGCATTTT.

Ten or more counts support this clone. The genes are TRBV7-2 and TRBJ1-6; unclear D gene. The CDR3 runs 17 residues. Germline V gene data show CDR1 as SGHTA and CDR2 as FQGNSA. Trimming left V 0 bases short and J 6 bases short, with 15 bases between. In DNA form, the CDR3 reads TGTGCCAGCAGCTTAGCGATGGGCGCCCCGAGTAATTCACCCCTCCACTTT. Its protein product is CASSLAMGAPSNSPLHF. The complete variable domain, with remaining parts taken from reference TRBV7-2 and TRBJ1-6, reads GAGVSQSPSNKVTEKGKDVELRCDPISGHTALYWYRQSLGQGLEFLIYFQGNSAPDKSGLPSDRFSAERTGGSVSTLTIQRTQQEDSAVYLCASSLAMGAPSNSPLHFGNGTRLTVT.

This clone was detected only once. This chain joins TRBV5-1 and TRBJ1-2, with D unclear. Trimming removed 2 bases from V and 8 bases from J, with 10 bases in between. Germline V gene data show CDR1 as SGHRS and CDR2 as YFSETQ. This CDR3 is built from 12 residues. The CDR3 bases are TGCGCCAGCAGCTTAGAGGGTGAGGGCTACACCTTC. This gives the protein CASSLEGEGYTF. Full variable domain (remainder filled in from reference TRBV5-1 and TRBJ1-2): KAGVTQTPRYLIKTRGQQVTLSCSPISGHRSVSWYQQTPGQGLQFLFEYFSETQRNKGNFPGRFSGRQFSNSRSEMNVSTLELGDSALYLCASSLEGEGYTFGSGTRLTVV.

This chain joins TRBV19 and TRBJ2-7; possible D gene TRBD1, 6 bases. Between the trimmed V and J ends, which lost 3 bases and 3 bases, there was a span of 12 bases. The CDR3 consists of 14 residues. Germline-derived CDR1 and CDR2 are LNHDA and SQIVND (reference sequence). The CDR3 region is CASSMGHPDYEQYF. CDR3 DNA sequence: TGTGCCAGTAGTATGGGACACCCTGACTACGAGCAGTACTTC.

This sequence joins TRBV5-1 and TRBJ1-2; D call uncertain. The CDR3 extends over 16 amino acids. The V end lost 4 bases, the J end lost 11 bases, and 27 bases lay between the germline ends. In germline, CDR1 is SGHRS, CDR2 YFSETQ. The CDR3 DNA sequence: TGCGCCAGCAGCCCAGGACGGGGTCTGACTACTGTGCGGTACACCTTC. It encodes CASSPGRGLTTVRYTF.

The rearrangement links TRBV6-2 or TRBV6-3 to TRBJ1-2; possible D gene TRBD1, 5 bases. CDR1 is MNHEY, CDR2 SVGEGT, per germline. V shed 2 bases and J shed 4 bases, with 8 bases lying between them. This CDR3 comprises 13 residues. The CDR3 bases are TGTGCCAGCAGTTACGTGGGGCGCTATGGCTACACCTTC. Protein product: CASSYVGRYGYTF.

This rearrangement joins TRBV7-2 to TRBJ1-2, with unresolved D. The CDR3 extends over 15 amino acids. Per the germline V gene, CDR1 is SGHTA and CDR2 is FQGNSA. Trimming stripped 3 bases from V and 4 bases from J, with 15 bases between. The CDR3 DNA reads as TGTGCCAGCAGCTTCCTCGTGCTGCGATTCTATGGCTACACCTTC. Protein sequence: CASSFLVLRFYGYTF.

There are a few counts of this clone. This rearrangement joins TRBV6-5 to TRBJ1-2; D is uncertain. The CDR3 spans 13 residues. The germline CDR1 and CDR2 sequences are MNHEY and SVGAGI. V shed 2 bases and J shed 0 bases, with 4 bases lying between them. CDR3 loop: CASSYGANYGYTF. CDR3 bases: TGTGCCAGCAGTTACGGAGCTAACTATGGCTACACCTTC.

This sequence joins TRBV6-5 and TRBJ1-3, with TRBD1 identical over 7 bases. V gave up 4 bases and J gave up 1 base; unmatched junction bases: 4. CDR1 and CDR2 (germline): MNHEY, SVGAGI. The CDR3 consists of 15 residues. The CDR3 spells CASSSLTGSGNTIYF. The DNA for the CDR3 is TGTGCCAGCAGTTCCTTGACAGGGTCTGGAAACACCATATATTTT.

This chain connects TRBV7-8 to TRBJ1-6, with 7 bases aligning to TRBD1. Germline CDR1 SGHVS, CDR2 FQNEAQ. CDR3 length equals 15 residues. V shed 5 bases, J shed 5 bases, and the junction held 6 bases outside the gene matches. The CDR3 nucleotides read TGTGCCAGCAGCACCGGGACAGACAATAATTCACCCCTCCACTTT. Amino acid sequence: CASSTGTDNNSPLHF.

This chain connects TRBV19 to TRBJ1-1, with TRBD1 matching over 12 bases. V shed 6 bases and J 0 bases; nucleotides not matched to a gene: 2. The CDR3 runs 15 residues. Germline-derived CDR1 and CDR2 are LNHDA and SQIVND (reference sequence). Written as DNA, the CDR3 is TGTGCCAGTAGGGGACAGGGGGCGTTGAACACTGAAGCTTTCTTT. This sequence encodes CASRGQGALNTEAFF.